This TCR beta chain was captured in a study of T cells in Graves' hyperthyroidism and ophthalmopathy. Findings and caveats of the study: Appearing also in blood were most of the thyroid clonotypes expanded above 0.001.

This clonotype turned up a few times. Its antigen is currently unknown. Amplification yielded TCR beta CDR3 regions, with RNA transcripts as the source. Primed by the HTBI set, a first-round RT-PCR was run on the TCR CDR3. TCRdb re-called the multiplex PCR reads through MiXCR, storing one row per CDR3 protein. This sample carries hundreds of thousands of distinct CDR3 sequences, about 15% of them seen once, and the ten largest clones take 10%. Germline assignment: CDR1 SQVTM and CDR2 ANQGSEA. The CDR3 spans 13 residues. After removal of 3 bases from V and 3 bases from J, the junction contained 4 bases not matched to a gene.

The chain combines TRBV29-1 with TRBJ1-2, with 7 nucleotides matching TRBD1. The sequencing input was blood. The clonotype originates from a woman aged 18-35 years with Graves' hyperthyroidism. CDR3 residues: CSVERDSHYGYTF. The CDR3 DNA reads TGCAGCGTTGAGCGGGACAGTCACTATGGCTACACCTTC.